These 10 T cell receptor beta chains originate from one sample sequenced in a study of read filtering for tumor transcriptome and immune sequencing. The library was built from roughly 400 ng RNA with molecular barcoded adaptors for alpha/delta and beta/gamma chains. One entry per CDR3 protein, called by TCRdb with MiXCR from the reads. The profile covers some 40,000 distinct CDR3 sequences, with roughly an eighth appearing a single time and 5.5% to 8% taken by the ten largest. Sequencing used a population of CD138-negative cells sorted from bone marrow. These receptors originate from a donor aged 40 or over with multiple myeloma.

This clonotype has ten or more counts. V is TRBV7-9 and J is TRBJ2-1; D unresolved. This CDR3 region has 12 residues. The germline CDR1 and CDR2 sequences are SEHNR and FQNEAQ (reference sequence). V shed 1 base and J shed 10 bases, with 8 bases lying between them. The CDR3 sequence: CASSLGLSEQFF. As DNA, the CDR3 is TGTGCCAGCAGCTTAGGACTCAGCGAGCAGTTCTTC. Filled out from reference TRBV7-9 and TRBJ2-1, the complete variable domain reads DTGVSQNPRHKITKRGQNVTFRCDPISEHNRLYWYRQTLGQGPEFLTYFQNEAQLEKSRLLSDRFSAERPKGSFSTLEIQRTEQGDSAMYLCASSLGLSEQFFGPGTRLTVL.

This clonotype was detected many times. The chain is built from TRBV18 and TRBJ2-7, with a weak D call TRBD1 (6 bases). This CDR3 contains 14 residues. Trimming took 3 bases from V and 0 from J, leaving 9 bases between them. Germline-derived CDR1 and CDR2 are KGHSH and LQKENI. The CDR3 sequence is CASSPDRSSYEQYF. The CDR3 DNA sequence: TGTGCCAGCTCACCCGACAGGAGCTCCTACGAGCAGTACTTC.

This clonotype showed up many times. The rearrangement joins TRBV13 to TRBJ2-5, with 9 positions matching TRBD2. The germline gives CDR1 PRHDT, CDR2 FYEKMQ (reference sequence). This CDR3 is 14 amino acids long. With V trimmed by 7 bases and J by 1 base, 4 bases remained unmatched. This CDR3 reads CASKLAGPQETQYF. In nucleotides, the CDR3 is TGTGCCAGCAAGCTAGCGGGGCCCCAAGAGACCCAGTACTTC.

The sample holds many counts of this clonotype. CDR3 sequence reads: CASSMSASSYEQYF. The CDR3 DNA reads TGCGCCAGCAGCATGAGTGCTTCCTCCTACGAGCAGTACTTC. V gene TRBV5-1 combines with J gene TRBJ2-7; D remains unclear. V was trimmed by 4 bases and J by 0 bases, leaving 11 bases between them. This CDR3 has 14 amino acids. Germline V gene data show CDR1 as SGHRS and CDR2 as YFSETQ.

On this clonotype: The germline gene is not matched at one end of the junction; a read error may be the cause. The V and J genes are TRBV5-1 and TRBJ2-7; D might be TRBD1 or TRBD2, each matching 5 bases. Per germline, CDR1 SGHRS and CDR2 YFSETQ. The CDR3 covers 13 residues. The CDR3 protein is CAGSSGTTDEQYF. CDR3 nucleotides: TGCGCCGGCAGCTCCGGGACGACCGACGAGCAGTACTTC.

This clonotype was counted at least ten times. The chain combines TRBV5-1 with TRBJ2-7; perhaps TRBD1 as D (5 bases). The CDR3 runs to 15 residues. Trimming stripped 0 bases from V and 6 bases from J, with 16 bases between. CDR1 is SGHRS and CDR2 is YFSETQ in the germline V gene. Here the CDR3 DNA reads TGCGCCAGCAGCTTGGGCTCAGGTCAGGGTCGCGAGCAGTACTTC. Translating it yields CASSLGSGQGREQYF.

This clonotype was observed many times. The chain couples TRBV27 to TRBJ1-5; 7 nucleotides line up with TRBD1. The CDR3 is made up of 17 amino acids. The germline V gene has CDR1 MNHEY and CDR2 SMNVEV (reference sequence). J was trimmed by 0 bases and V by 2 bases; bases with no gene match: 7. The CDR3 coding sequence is TGTGCCAGCAGTTTAAGGGGGACAGCTTATAGCAATCAGCCCCAGCATTTT. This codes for CASSLRGTAYSNQPQHF.

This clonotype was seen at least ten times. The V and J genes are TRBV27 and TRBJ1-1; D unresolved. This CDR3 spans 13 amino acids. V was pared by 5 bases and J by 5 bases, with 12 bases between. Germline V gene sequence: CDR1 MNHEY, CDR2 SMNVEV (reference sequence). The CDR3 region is CASSVTVLTEAFF. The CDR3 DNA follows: TGTGCCAGCAGTGTGACTGTTTTAACTGAAGCTTTCTTT.

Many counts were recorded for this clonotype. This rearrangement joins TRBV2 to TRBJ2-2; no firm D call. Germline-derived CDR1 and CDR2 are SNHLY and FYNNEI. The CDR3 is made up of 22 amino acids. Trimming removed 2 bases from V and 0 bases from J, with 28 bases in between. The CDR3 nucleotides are TGTGCCAGCAGTGAAAAGTCCCCCCGAGGTCCGGAGTTACCCGCGAACACCGGGGAGCTGTTTTTT. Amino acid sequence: CASSEKSPRGPELPANTGELFF.

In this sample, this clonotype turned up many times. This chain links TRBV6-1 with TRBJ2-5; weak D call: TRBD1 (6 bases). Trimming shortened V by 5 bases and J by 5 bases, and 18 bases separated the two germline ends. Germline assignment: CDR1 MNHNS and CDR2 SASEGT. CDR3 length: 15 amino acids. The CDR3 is CASSPRGDDSETQYF. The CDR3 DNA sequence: TGTGCCAGCAGTCCCAGGGGAGATGACTCGGAGACCCAGTACTTC.